The 18 T cell receptor beta chains given below trace back to one sample, sequenced in a study of shared clonotypes between healthy human individuals (dated by TCRdb to 2019 to 2021). CD8 naive samples were obtained by positive selection for CCR7 among CD45RO-negative cells, yielding a CD45RA+CCR7+ population from which TemRA cells were excluded. The library was generated by the immunoSEQ multiplex PCR assay. TCRdb stores this immuneACCESS table with in-frame sequences only. Part of the clones is absent; in the studies checked, under half of the shortfall reflects unresolved V genes, and no reason is known for the rest. The sample table shows roughly 2,000,000 clones, and approximately 95% are seen once. The top ten clonotypes cover around 1% of the sample. Material for sequencing was naive CD8+ T cells sorted from blood. Taken with the paper, the label for cell subset or site translates to: CD45RA+CCR7+. Receptors originate from a man younger than 35 in good health.

The rearrangement uses TRBV2 and TRBJ1-1; perhaps TRBD1 as D (6 bases). Between the trimmed V and J ends, which lost 6 bases and 6 bases, there was a span of 11 bases. Germline CDR1 and CDR2: SNHLY and FYNNEI. The CDR3 consists of 12 residues. CDR3 coding DNA: TGTGCCAGCAGACAGGGAACCCCTGAAGCTTTCTTT. This codes for CASRQGTPEAFF.

The rearrangement uses TRBV13 and TRBJ2-1; tentatively, D is TRBD2 (5 bases). This CDR3 has 15 amino acids. Trimming removed 2 bases from V and 8 bases from J, with 16 bases in between. Germline V gene lookup returns CDR1 PRHDT and CDR2 FYEKMQ (reference sequence). The CDR3 sequence: CASSLKGAEWDEQFF. The CDR3 bases are TGTGCCAGCAGCTTAAAGGGAGCCGAGTGGGATGAGCAGTTCTTC.

The chain joins TRBV6-4 to TRBJ2-1; TRBD2 matches at 11 bases. The CDR3 covers 14 residues. The V segment lost 6 bases and the J segment 4 bases; nucleotides outside the gene matches: 2. Germline CDR1 MRHNA, CDR2 SNTAGT. The CDR3 is CASRRTSGYNEQFF. The CDR3 DNA sequence: TGTGCCAGCAGACGGACTAGCGGGTACAATGAGCAGTTCTTC.

As for this clone: This same CDR3 is encoded by further DNA sequences in the sample. The gene calls are TRBV27 and TRBJ2-3; possible D gene TRBD1, 5 bases. The CDR3 spans 13 residues. The germline V and J ends were trimmed by 2 bases and 4 bases, with 7 bases remaining between them. Germline V gene lookup returns CDR1 MNHEY and CDR2 SMNVEV (reference sequence). CDR3 coding DNA: TGTGCCAGCAGTTTACAGGGTCCAGATACGCAGTATTTT. Translation gives CASSLQGPDTQYF.

The gene calls are TRBV7-6 and TRBJ2-7, with a weak D call TRBD2 (6 bases). The CDR3 loop spans 14 amino acids. V was clipped by 5 bases and J by 0 bases, with 11 bases between them. CDR1 and CDR2 from the germline V gene are SGHVS and FNYEAQ. CDR3 coding DNA: TGTGCCAGCAGCGAGGGGACTTACTCCTACGAGCAGTACTTC. Translating it yields CASSEGTYSYEQYF.

This chain connects TRBV28 to TRBJ2-7; TRBD1 aligns across 10 bases. The CDR3 has 14 residues. Germline CDR1 is MDHEN and CDR2 is SYDVKM. V was pared by 6 bases and J by 7 bases, with 9 bases of the junction left unmatched. The CDR3 sequence: CASSRDRGTGEQYF. Here the CDR3 DNA reads TGTGCCAGCAGCCGGGACAGGGGAACGGGGGAGCAGTACTTC.

The rearrangement joins TRBV7-9 to TRBJ2-4; D is possibly TRBD1 (6 bases). The CDR3 is made up of 14 amino acids. V lost 4 bases and J 8 bases, leaving 15 bases between the germline ends. CDR1 SEHNR and CDR2 FQNEAQ come from the germline V gene (reference sequence). CDR3 residues: CASSSSTGSDIQYF. CDR3 coding DNA: TGTGCCAGCAGCTCCTCCACAGGGTCGGACATTCAGTACTTC.

As concerns this clone: Other DNA sequences within the sample encode an identical CDR3. This chain joins TRBV27 and TRBJ2-7; TRBD2 aligns across 13 bases. CDR1 is MNHEY, CDR2 SMNVEV, per germline (reference sequence). With V trimmed by 5 bases and J by 3 bases, 1 base remained unmatched. This CDR3 is built from 14 residues. CDR3 sequence reads: CASSRLAGGYEQYF. In nucleotides, the CDR3 is TGTGCCAGCAGTCGACTAGCGGGGGGCTACGAGCAGTACTTC.

The chain employs TRBV30 and TRBJ2-1; weak D call: TRBD2 (6 bases). CDR3 size: 14 residues. CDR1 and CDR2 (germline): GTSNPN, SVGIG (reference sequence). V lost 6 bases, J lost 3 bases, and 15 bases lay in between. The CDR3 bases are TGTGCCTGTATGGGACTTGGGGGCTACAATGAGCAGTTCTTC. It codes for CACMGLGGYNEQFF.

The chain has TRBV5-4 and TRBJ2-1, with 14 nucleotides matching TRBD2. Germline values: CDR1 SGHNT, CDR2 YYREEE (reference sequence). V dropped 4 bases and J dropped 5; count of bases not matched to a gene: 5. This CDR3 region has 16 residues. CDR3 amino acids: CASSRGLAGDDNEQFF. As DNA, the CDR3 is TGTGCCAGCAGCCGGGGACTAGCGGGAGACGACAATGAGCAGTTCTTC.

The gene calls are TRBV5-6 and TRBJ1-2; the D is unclear. V was cut by 1 base and J by 4 bases, with 14 bases left in between. The CDR3 spans 15 residues. The germline V gene has CDR1 SGHDT and CDR2 YYEEEE. The CDR3 nucleotides are TGTGCCAGCAGCTTGTGGGCAGATGCCTTCTATGGCTACACCTTC. It specifies CASSLWADAFYGYTF.

The chain is built from TRBV7-2 and TRBJ1-5; D not certain. Germline CDR1 reads SGHTA; CDR2 reads FQGNSA. This CDR3 comprises 16 residues. Trimming took off 1 base at V and 1 base at J, with 11 bases between the two ends. The CDR3 loop is CASSLGLGLSNQPQHF. CDR3 DNA sequence: TGTGCCAGCAGCTTAGGGCTGGGGTTGAGCAATCAGCCCCAGCATTTT.

V and J are TRBV15 and TRBJ2-3; D is undetermined. V gave up 1 base and J gave up 0 bases, with 14 bases separating them. The germline V gene has CDR1 LNHNV and CDR2 YYDKDF (reference sequence). CDR3 length: 17 amino acids. This CDR3 is CATSRGVGSYSTDTQYF. In nucleotides, the CDR3 is TGTGCCACCAGCAGAGGCGTCGGATCATATAGCACAGATACGCAGTATTTT.

The genes are TRBV28 and TRBJ2-7, with D perhaps TRBD1 or TRBD2 (5 bases each). The CDR3 covers 15 residues. The V gene lost 3 bases and the J gene lost 4 bases, with 16 bases spanning the gap. Germline CDR1 reads MDHEN; CDR2 reads SYDVKM. CDR3 nucleotides: TGTGCCAGCAGTTTGGCGAGTGGCAGGGAGTACGAGCAGTACTTC. It specifies CASSLASGREYEQYF.

Remarks on this clone: Within the sample, other DNA sequences also encode this same CDR3. The chain is built from TRBV27 and TRBJ2-1, with 7 bases aligning to TRBD2. V lost 5 bases, J lost 1 base, and 8 bases stayed unmatched. The CDR3 spans 16 residues. The V gene's germline CDR1 is MNHEY and CDR2 SMNVEV (reference sequence). CDR3 amino acids: CASSPAAGESYNEQFF. CDR3 coding DNA: TGTGCCAGCAGTCCCGCGGCGGGAGAGTCCTACAATGAGCAGTTCTTC.

The chain links TRBV5-8 to TRBJ1-5; perhaps TRBD1 as D (5 bases). The germline CDR1 and CDR2 sequences are SGHTS and YDEGEE. Deletions cut 0 bases from V and 1 base from J, with 14 bases between. CDR3 length: 17 amino acids. CDR3 in amino acids: CASSLGLGDLSNQPQHF. The DNA of the CDR3 is TGTGCCAGCAGCTTGGGGTTGGGGGACCTAAGCAATCAGCCCCAGCATTTT.

The chain joins TRBV29-1 to TRBJ2-3; a weak D match, TRBD2 (6 bases). The CDR3 is 16 residues long. Germline CDR1 SQVTM, CDR2 ANQGSEA. Trimming left V 6 bases short and J 2 bases short, with 21 bases between. The CDR3, as DNA: TGCAGCGTACTAGCAACAGGCCGCACTCCCACAGATACGCAGTATTTT. Its translation is CSVLATGRTPTDTQYF.

The chain carries TRBV9 and TRBJ1-1, with D unresolved. Germline CDR1 SGDLS, CDR2 YYNGEE. Between the trimmed V and J ends, which lost 2 bases and 1 base, there was a span of 9 bases. The CDR3 loop spans 14 amino acids. CDR3 loop: CASSVEYKNTEAFF. Written as DNA, the CDR3 is TGTGCCAGCAGCGTCGAATACAAGAACACTGAAGCTTTCTTT.